This T cell receptor beta chain was documented in a study of T cell repertoires in cytomegalovirus infection. Study as a whole: In the study, CMV epitopes included recently identified HLA-C-restricted and well-studied HLA-B-restricted ones. A matching HLA type, together with CMV infection, was signaled by public TCR beta signatures.

As concerns this clonotype: Its antigen is currently unknown.

One entry per CDR3 protein results from TCRdb running MiXCR on the reads. The top ten hold approximately 19% of the sample, which has a few hundred thousand distinct CDR3 sequences, 20% to 25% seen once. V was shortened by 3 bases and J by 5 bases, with 8 bases between the two germline ends. The CDR3 is 12 amino acids. Germline V gene sequence: CDR1 LNHNV, CDR2 YYDKDF (reference sequence). The study, taken as a whole, reports: Dominating the ex vivo response were HLA-C-restricted CMV-specific TCR beta clonotypes. Pooled public TCR beta family frequency picked out CMV carriers with the relevant HLA.

The TCR comes from a human donor in good health (CMV status not recorded). Some clones in this sample may be carry-over from other donors' samples. The sample consisted of cultured PBMCs, taken from culture after CMV antigen stimulation. V and J are TRBV15 and TRBJ2-7; D might be TRBD2 (5 bases). CDR3 loop: CATSSRDDEQYF. The CDR3 nucleotides are TGTGCCACCAGCAGCCGGGATGACGAGCAGTACTTC.